The 29 T cell receptor beta chains in this list originate from one sample, sequenced in a study of cytomegalovirus exposure and HLA in healthy donors. Primers included in the PCR were 60 Vbeta and 13 Jbeta primers. Using immunoSEQ multiplex PCR, the repertoire was profiled, and TCRdb retains in-frame clones only, with some absent. The table includes more than 110,000 clones, approximately 70% detected once. The sequencing input was PBMCs. Receptor source: a woman aged 55-69 years in good health and CMV-seropositive.

This clone was found a few times. This sample also contains other DNA sequences that code for the same CDR3. The chain combines TRBV2 with TRBJ1-1, with D perhaps matching TRBD1 (5 bases). The CDR3 extends over 14 amino acids. The germline gives CDR1 SNHLY, CDR2 FYNNEI. Trimming stripped 2 bases from V and 2 bases from J, with 9 bases between. The CDR3 region is CASSETGRNTEAFF. CDR3 nucleotides: TGTGCCAGCAGTGAAACAGGCAGAAACACTGAAGCTTTCTTT.

The chain uses TRBV5-1 and TRBJ2-7; the match to TRBD2 covers 15 bases. Germline CDR1 is SGHRS and CDR2 is YFSETQ. With 4 bases clipped from V and 6 bases from J, the junction kept 5 bases outside the gene matches. This CDR3 region has 15 residues. CDR3 region: CASSGLAGGPGEQYF. CDR3 nucleotide sequence: TGCGCCAGCAGCGGACTAGCGGGAGGGCCGGGCGAGCAGTACTTC.

The rearrangement joins TRBV7-3 to TRBJ2-2, with D perhaps matching TRBD1 (6 bases). This CDR3 spans 13 amino acids. Germline CDR1 is SGHTA and CDR2 is FQGTGA. V lost 5 bases, J lost 5 bases, and 9 bases lay in between. As DNA, the CDR3 is TGTGCCAGCAGCACAGGGCGGACCGGGGAGCTGTTTTTT. This codes for CASSTGRTGELFF.

The V and J genes are TRBV7-2 and TRBJ1-5; D uncertain. V was cut by 7 bases and J by 0 bases, with 7 bases left in between. The CDR3 consists of 13 residues. Germline V gives CDR1 SGHTA, CDR2 FQGNSA. The CDR3 here is CASTFGSNQPQHF. The DNA of the CDR3 is TGTGCCAGCACCTTCGGTAGCAATCAGCCCCAGCATTTT.

The V gene is TRBV29-1, the J gene TRBJ2-3, with D possibly matching TRBD1 (5 bases). There are 13 residues in the CDR3. CDR1 SQVTM and CDR2 ANQGSEA come from the germline V gene. The V and J ends lost 6 bases and 0 bases respectively, with 10 bases between them. This CDR3 is CSVGHRSTDTQYF. CDR3 DNA sequence: TGCAGCGTAGGACATAGGAGCACAGATACGCAGTATTTT.

The chain couples TRBV6-5 to TRBJ2-7; D is perhaps TRBD2 (5 bases). From germline, CDR1 is MNHEY and CDR2 SVGAGI. Between the trimmed V and J ends, which lost 2 bases and 6 bases, there was a span of 17 bases. The CDR3 loop spans 15 amino acids. The CDR3 nucleotides are TGTGCCAGCAGTTACCGAGGAAGGGCGGGTCTCGAGCAGTACTTC. The encoded protein is CASSYRGRAGLEQYF.

Notes on this clone: Other DNA sequences in the sample encode the same CDR3. The chain uses TRBV19 and TRBJ2-7; 8 positions agree with TRBD1. This CDR3 spans 14 amino acids. With 3 bases clipped from V and 2 bases from J, the junction kept 3 bases outside the gene matches. From germline, CDR1 is LNHDA and CDR2 SQIVND (reference sequence). The CDR3 nucleotides are TGTGCCAGTAGTATCCGGACAGGGCCCTACGAGCAGTACTTC. This sequence encodes CASSIRTGPYEQYF.

J is TRBJ2-3 and V is TRBV9; possible D gene TRBD1, 5 bases. The CDR3 sequence is 14 residues long. Germline CDR1 reads SGDLS; CDR2 reads YYNGEE. The germline V and J ends were trimmed by 3 bases and 5 bases, with 13 bases remaining between them. The CDR3 loop is CASSASPRGDTQYF. Here the CDR3 DNA reads TGTGCCAGCAGCGCTAGTCCTAGGGGAGATACGCAGTATTTT. Using reference TRBV9 and TRBJ2-3 for the parts outside the CDR3, the full variable domain is DSGVTQTPKHLITATGQRVTLRCSPRSGDLSVYWYQQSLDQGLQFLIQYYNGEERAKGNILERFSAQQFPDLHSELNLSSLELGDSALYFCASSASPRGDTQYFGPGTRLTVL.

In this sample, this clone turned up a few times. This chain links TRBV7-2 with TRBJ1-4; tentatively, D is TRBD1 (5 bases). Trimming shortened V by 5 bases and J by 8 bases, and 12 bases separated the two germline ends. Looked up from germline, CDR1 is SGHTA and CDR2 is FQGNSA. CDR3 length: 13 residues. In nucleotides, the CDR3 is TGTGCCAGCAGCCTCCGACAGAGGGAAAAACTGTTTTTT. Its translation is CASSLRQREKLFF.

V is TRBV28 and J is TRBJ1-5; TRBD1 matches at 8 bases. Germline V gives CDR1 MDHEN, CDR2 SYDVKM. This CDR3 has 17 residues. Unmatched junction bases numbered 15, after V lost 7 bases and J lost 4 bases. CDR3 DNA: TGTGCCAGCATTCCGCGTCAGGGGGCTAGGTTTAATCAGCCCCAGCATTTT. Protein: CASIPRQGARFNQPQHF.

The chain recombines TRBV5-6 with TRBJ1-6; no reliable D call. The CDR3 is 18 amino acids. V dropped 4 bases and J dropped 10 bases, with 27 bases sitting between them. Looked up from germline, CDR1 is SGHDT and CDR2 is YYEEEE. CDR3 protein: CASSRLVEGIGLGSPLHF. CDR3 bases: TGTGCCAGCAGCCGTCTAGTGGAAGGGATAGGACTGGGCTCACCCCTCCACTTT. Full variable domain (remainder filled in from reference TRBV5-6 and TRBJ1-6): DAGVTQSPTHLIKTRGQQVTLRCSPKSGHDTVSWYQQALGQGPQFIFQYYEEEERQRGNFPDRFSGHQFPNYSSELNVNALLLGDSALYLCASSRLVEGIGLGSPLHFGNGTRLTVT.

The rearrangement links TRBV5-1 to TRBJ1-1; tentatively, D is TRBD1 (5 bases). Between the trimmed V and J ends, which lost 2 bases and 4 bases, there was a span of 12 bases. Germline lookup yields CDR1 SGHRS and CDR2 YFSETQ. The CDR3 length is 14 residues. CDR3 loop: CASSLTGVLTEAFF. CDR3 DNA: TGCGCCAGCAGCTTAACGGGGGTTCTCACTGAAGCTTTCTTT.

The chain employs TRBV28 and TRBJ1-1; 8 nucleotides match TRBD1. CDR3 size: 16 residues. Losses at the gene ends were 5 bases for V and 10 bases for J; bases not matched to a gene: 18. Germline values: CDR1 MDHEN, CDR2 SYDVKM. For the CDR3, the DNA is TGTGCCAGCAGTAAAGGGACAGGACATTTAGGAGTGTCAGCTTTCTTT. This encodes CASSKGTGHLGVSAFF. Full variable domain (outside the CDR3, taken from reference TRBV28 and TRBJ1-1): DVKVTQSSRYLVKRTGEKVFLECVQDMDHENMFWYRQDPGLGLRLIYFSYDVKMKEKGDIPEGYSVSREKKERFSLILESASTNQTSMYLCASSKGTGHLGVSAFFGQGTRLTVV.

Only one count was recorded for this clone. The gene calls are TRBV2 and TRBJ2-7, with 7 bases identical to TRBD2. The trim removed 10 bases at V and 0 bases at J, leaving 9 bases unmatched. This CDR3 has 14 amino acids. CDR1 and CDR2 (germline): SNHLY, FYNNEI. CDR3 sequence (DNA): TGTGCCACCCGCACTAGCGACATCTCCTACGAGCAGTACTTC. Residues: CATRTSDISYEQYF.

The gene calls are TRBV6-6 and TRBJ1-1; 8 bases are a match to TRBD1. Germline CDR1 and CDR2: MNHNY and SVGAGI (reference sequence). The CDR3 runs 13 residues. The V and J ends lost 2 bases and 8 bases, in that order; junction bases with no gene match: 4. DNA of the CDR3: TGTGCCAGCAGTTACCTGGACAGGGACGAAGCTTTCTTT. This translates into CASSYLDRDEAFF.

The table lists this clone with a count of one. CDR3 nucleotides: TGTGCCAGCAGTTTGACAGGGCGAAGAGCTTTCTTT. Its translation is CASSLTGRRAFF. The J gene is TRBJ1-1, the V gene TRBV27, with 7 bases that match TRBD1. V shed 3 bases, J shed 10 bases, and the junction held 5 bases outside the gene matches. In germline, CDR1 is MNHEY, CDR2 SMNVEV (reference sequence). The CDR3 runs 12 residues.

The CDR3 region has the DNA TGTGCCAGCAGCTTAATGCCGAACAGGAAGAAGGTAGAGACCCAGTACTTC. It is translated as CASSLMPNRKKVETQYF. V is TRBV7-3 and J is TRBJ2-5; perhaps TRBD1 as D (5 bases). The CDR3 loop spans 17 amino acids. Trimming took off 1 base at V and 4 bases at J, with 19 bases between the two ends. Germline V lookup: CDR1 SGHTA, CDR2 FQGTGA.

This chain uses TRBV5-1 with TRBJ1-2, with D maybe TRBD1 (6 bases). Trimming removed 0 bases at V and 8 bases at J, with 14 bases between. This CDR3 spans 14 amino acids. Germline CDR1 SGHRS, CDR2 YFSETQ. CDR3 bases: TGCGCCAGCAGCTTGGCGGGGACACTGGAGGGCTACACCTTC. Protein: CASSLAGTLEGYTF.

The chain combines TRBV5-1 with TRBJ1-2, with D tentatively TRBD1 (5 bases). The CDR3 loop spans 14 amino acids. The ends were cut back, 5 bases at V and 0 bases at J, with 11 bases in the middle. Germline lookup yields CDR1 SGHRS and CDR2 YFSETQ. CDR3 bases: TGCGCCAGCAGGAATGGGGGGTCTAACTATGGCTACACCTTC. Amino acids: CASRNGGSNYGYTF.

The chain employs TRBV5-1 and TRBJ1-2; TRBD1 might be the D (5 bases). V lost 4 bases to trimming and J lost 2 bases, with 12 bases between them. The germline V gene encodes CDR1 SGHRS and CDR2 YFSETQ. The CDR3 sequence is 14 residues long. CDR3 loop: CASSLMTDNYGYTF. The DNA of the CDR3 is TGCGCCAGCAGCCTGATGACAGACAACTATGGCTACACCTTC.

The chain carries TRBV15 and TRBJ2-7; 11 bases are shared with TRBD1. The CDR3 consists of 17 residues. V lost 1 base to trimming and J lost 4 bases; unmatched junction nucleotides: 9. Germline lookup yields CDR1 LNHNV and CDR2 YYDKDF (reference sequence). CDR3 loop: CATSRASYWDRGYEQYF. CDR3 coding DNA: TGTGCCACCAGCAGAGCCTCCTACTGGGACAGGGGGTACGAGCAGTACTTC.

The V call is TRBV6-5, the J call TRBJ1-3; D remains unclear. V was shortened by 5 bases and J by 0 bases, with 8 bases between the two germline ends. CDR1 is MNHEY and CDR2 is SVGAGI in the germline V gene. This CDR3 spans 14 amino acids. The CDR3 nucleotides read TGTGCCAGCAGTCCACAGATCTCTGGAAACACCATATATTTT. Translated: CASSPQISGNTIYF.

The chain carries TRBV5-1 and TRBJ2-2; maybe TRBD1 (6 bases). Trimming shortened V by 3 bases and J by 4 bases, and 13 bases separated the two germline ends. Germline V gene sequence: CDR1 SGHRS, CDR2 YFSETQ. The CDR3 has 15 amino acids. CDR3 nucleotides: TGCGCCAGCAGCTACCAGGGGAAGAGCACCGGGGAGCTGTTTTTT. The encoded protein is CASSYQGKSTGELFF.

This clone is a singleton in its sample. In the same sample, other DNA sequences code for this CDR3. The rearrangement joins TRBV6-5 to TRBJ1-5, with unresolved D. With 2 bases removed from V and 4 bases from J, the gap between germline ends came to 6 bases. The CDR3 is made up of 13 amino acids. Germline-derived CDR1 and CDR2 are MNHEY and SVGAGI. The DNA of the CDR3 is TGTGCCAGCAGTTACGCCGGTAATCAGCCCCAGCATTTT. It yields the protein CASSYAGNQPQHF.

This clone was seen a few times. V and J are TRBV7-3 and TRBJ2-2; D possibly corresponds to TRBD2 (5 bases). V was clipped by 1 base and J by 4 bases, with 10 bases between them. This CDR3 spans 15 amino acids. The V gene's germline CDR1 is SGHTA and CDR2 FQGTGA. CDR3: CASSLRGEGTGELFF. The DNA of the CDR3 is TGTGCCAGCAGCTTAAGGGGAGAGGGCACCGGGGAGCTGTTTTTT.

This clone was found a few times. The chain carries TRBV9 and TRBJ2-5; D uncertain. The CDR3 spans 15 residues. Germline loops: CDR1 SGDLS, CDR2 YYNGEE. With 1 base removed from V and 0 bases from J, the gap between germline ends came to 10 bases. Here the CDR3 DNA reads TGTGCCAGCAGCGTAACCGCGCGATACCAAGAGACCCAGTACTTC. It translates to CASSVTARYQETQYF.

The chain employs TRBV5-4 and TRBJ2-7; 9 nucleotides match TRBD1. V lost 4 bases to trimming and J lost 7 bases; unmatched junction nucleotides: 9. This CDR3 is built from 14 residues. The germline gives CDR1 SGHNT, CDR2 YYREEE (reference sequence). This chain's CDR3 is CASSPLQGAGEQYF. CDR3 bases: TGTGCCAGCAGCCCCTTACAGGGGGCAGGGGAGCAGTACTTC. The entire variable domain, with the rest obtained from reference TRBV5-4 and TRBJ2-7, is as follows: ETGVTQSPTHLIKTRGQQVTLRCSSQSGHNTVSWYQQALGQGPQFIFQYYREEENGRGNFPPRFSGLQFPNYSSELNVNALELDDSALYLCASSPLQGAGEQYFGPGTRLTVT.

This sequence joins TRBV7-6 and TRBJ2-5, with 15 bases fitting TRBD2. Germline CDR1 and CDR2: SGHVS and FNYEAQ. The CDR3 is 17 amino acids. The V gene end was trimmed by 4 bases and the J gene end by 5 bases; junction bases not matched to a gene: 8. CDR3 residues: CASSSGTSGRQGETQYF. CDR3 coding DNA: TGTGCCAGCAGCTCCGGGACTAGCGGGAGGCAAGGGGAGACCCAGTACTTC.

The genes are TRBV4-1 and TRBJ1-1, with TRBD1 matching over 7 bases. V shed 2 bases and J 1 base; nucleotides not matched to a gene: 7. Germline V gives CDR1 MGHRA, CDR2 YSYEKL. The length of the CDR3 is 16 residues. CDR3 residues: CASSQSPGQTNTEAFF. Here the CDR3 DNA reads TGCGCCAGCAGCCAATCGCCGGGACAGACGAACACTGAAGCTTTCTTT.